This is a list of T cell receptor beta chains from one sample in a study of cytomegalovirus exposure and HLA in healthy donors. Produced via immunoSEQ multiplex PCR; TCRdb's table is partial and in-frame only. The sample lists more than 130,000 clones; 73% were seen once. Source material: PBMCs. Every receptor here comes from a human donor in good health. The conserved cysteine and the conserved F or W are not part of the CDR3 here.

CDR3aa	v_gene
ASTSPEQGFYGYT	TRBV6-5
ASSRSIYEQY	TRBV7-2
ASSLGGGFYNEQF	TRBV5-6
ASSPGQDSNQPQH	TRBV18
ASSSSRLALTYEQY	TRBV27
AFSPVSYNSPLH	TRBV30
ASSWDRGNEQY	TRBV11-2
ASSPYGEEQY	TRBV27
ASSLGGQGAENYGYT	TRBV5-1
ASSLEILNHLYEQY	TRBV11-2
SVHRDRDYGYT	TRBV29-1
ASSQEVQGSDEQY	TRBV4-1
ASSVGGQGQETQY	TRBV5-1
ASSEGWDYGYT	TRBV25-1
ASSPSGAYDGYT	TRBV7-2
ASSLGTSVSYEQY	TRBV21-1
ASSLNGQGAKF	TRBV7-6